A selection of T cell receptor beta chains follows, all from one sample in a study of blood T cell repertoires in COVID-19. The repertoire was sequenced with immunoSEQ multiplex PCR; TCRdb's copy has only in-frame clones and lacks some. This table has a few hundred thousand clones, approximately 90% appearing once. The source material was peripheral blood. Receptors originate from a woman aged 50 to 65 with active or convalescent COVID-19. CDR3s include the opening cysteine and the closing phenylalanine or tryptophan. Fields, in order: J gene, V gene, D gene, CDR3 protein. A D gene is named only where the DNA matches it firmly.

>TRBJ1-2|TRBV5-1|TRBD1
CASSFSGGDGYTF
>TRBJ2-7|TRBV7-3|-
CASSLGVSYEQYF
>TRBJ1-4|TRBV7-9|-
CASTPGGYSNEKLFF
>TRBJ2-1|TRBV3-1/TRBV3-2|TRBD2
CASSLGTSGRAYNEQFF
>TRBJ1-6|TRBV19|TRBD1
CASSTVRGWNSPLHF
>TRBJ2-7|TRBV5-1|TRBD1
CASSLPGQGPYEQYF
>TRBJ1-1|TRBV6-5|TRBD1
CASPRRTGWGTEAFF
>TRBJ1-4|TRBV4-1|-
CASSQEEWANEKLFF
>TRBJ1-3|TRBV27|-
CASRYSSGNTIYF
>TRBJ2-1|TRBV7-2|-
CASSSNSYNEQFF
>TRBJ2-3|TRBV30|-
CAWSDGQTGTDTQYF
>TRBJ2-7|TRBV9|-
CASSETDNVYEQYF
>TRBJ1-1|TRBV9|TRBD1
CASSVAPTGGFTEAFF
>TRBJ2-5|TRBV15|-
CATSRGGSQETQYF
>TRBJ1-5|TRBV3-1/TRBV3-2|TRBD1
CASSQDGTGVGWQPQHF
>TRBJ1-1|TRBV3-1/TRBV3-2|-
CASSQDRSGLEAFF
>TRBJ2-7|TRBV27|-
CASSPRAPGAGYEQYF
>TRBJ2-2|TRBV20-1|-
CSASFTHMNTGELFF
>TRBJ1-2|TRBV7-8|-
CASSQRLYGYTF
>TRBJ2-7|TRBV3-1/TRBV3-2|-
CASSQDPGDWDEQYF
>TRBJ1-1|TRBV5-4|-
CASSSVVGRVGNTEAFF
>TRBJ2-3|TRBV30|-
CAWSPGTSGQTQYF
>TRBJ2-7|TRBV19|TRBD2
CASSLGTRGSYEQYF
>TRBJ1-1|TRBV6-5|-
CASSPHGSAEAFF
>TRBJ2-2|TRBV7-3|TRBD2
CASSLGTSGAYTGELFF
>TRBJ2-7|TRBV4-1|-
CASSQDGTEAFYEQYF
>TRBJ1-1|TRBV6-4|-
CASSDSWGAAATEAFF
>TRBJ2-5|TRBV29-1|TRBD2
CSVPRSNRLAGRGETQYF
>TRBJ1-5|TRBV12-3/TRBV12-4|-
CASSLLEGQPQHF
>TRBJ1-1|TRBV5-6|-
CASTSGGRNTEAFF
>TRBJ2-3|TRBV5-4|TRBD2
CASSFSGRAGTDTQYF
>TRBJ2-7|TRBV6-6|TRBD1
CASSYQGVYEQYF
>TRBJ1-4|TRBV5-1|TRBD1
CASSLGDRESNEKLFF